This entry is about one T cell receptor beta chain. Its cognate antigen is unknown. This CDR3 comprises 16 residues. V was pared by 2 bases and J by 0 bases, with 14 bases between. Per the germline V gene, CDR1 is DFQATT and CDR2 is SNEGSKA (reference sequence). This record belongs to a study of CD8 T cells in Susac syndrome. Study-level results: The number of individuals included in the study's TCR sequencing and HLA analysis was acknowledged as relatively small.

Sequencing targeted TCR beta in blood CD8+ and CD4+ T cells. CD8+ and CD4+ T cells were negatively isolated; TEMRA cells were FACS-enriched. RNA totalling roughly 0.45 to 1 ug underwent reverse transcription with random hexamers. Multiplex immunoSEQ PCR targeted 54 Vbeta and 13 Jbeta TCR beta segments. Via MiXCR, TCRdb re-called the immunoSEQ multiplex PCR reads, giving one row per CDR3 protein. The sample has about 100,000 distinct CDR3 sequences, roughly 93% seen once. The sequenced sample consisted of CD8+ T cells from PBMCs. The clonotype was recovered from a human donor in good health. This chain connects TRBV20-1 to TRBJ2-1; no definite D call. CDR3 DNA sequence: TGCAGTGCTAGACCACGACTGGGCTACTCCTACAATGAGCAGTTCTTC. Residues: CSARPRLGYSYNEQFF.